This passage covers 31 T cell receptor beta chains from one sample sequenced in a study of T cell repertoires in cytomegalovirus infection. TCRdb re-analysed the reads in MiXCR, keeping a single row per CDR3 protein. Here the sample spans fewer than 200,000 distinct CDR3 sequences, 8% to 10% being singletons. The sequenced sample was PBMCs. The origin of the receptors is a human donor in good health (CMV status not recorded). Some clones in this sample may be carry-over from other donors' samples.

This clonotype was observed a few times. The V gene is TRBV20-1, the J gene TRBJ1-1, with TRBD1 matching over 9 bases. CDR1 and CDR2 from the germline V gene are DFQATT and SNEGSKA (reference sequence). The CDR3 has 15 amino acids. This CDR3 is CGSFARQGVSTEAFF. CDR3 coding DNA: TGCGGGAGTTTCGCCCGACAGGGGGTAAGCACTGAAGCTTTCTTT.

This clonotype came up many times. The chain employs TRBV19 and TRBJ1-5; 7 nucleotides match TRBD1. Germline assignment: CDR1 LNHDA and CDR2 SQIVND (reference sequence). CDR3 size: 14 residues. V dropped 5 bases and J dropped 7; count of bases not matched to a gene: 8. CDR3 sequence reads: CASSETGRRQPQHF. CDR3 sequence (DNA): TGTGCCAGTAGTGAGACAGGGCGGAGACAGCCCCAGCATTTT.

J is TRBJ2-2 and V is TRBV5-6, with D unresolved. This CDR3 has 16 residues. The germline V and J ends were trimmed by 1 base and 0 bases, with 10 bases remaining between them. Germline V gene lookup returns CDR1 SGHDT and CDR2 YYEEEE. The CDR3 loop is CASSLFSTPNTGELFF. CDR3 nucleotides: TGTGCCAGCAGCTTGTTCTCTACCCCGAACACCGGGGAGCTGTTTTTT.

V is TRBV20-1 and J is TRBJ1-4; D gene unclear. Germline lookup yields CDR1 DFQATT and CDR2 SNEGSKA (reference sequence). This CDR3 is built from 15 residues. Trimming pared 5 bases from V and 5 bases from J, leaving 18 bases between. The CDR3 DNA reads TGCAGTGCTGAGCCGTCCAGCGGATTGAATGAAAAACTGTTTTTT. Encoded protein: CSAEPSSGLNEKLFF.

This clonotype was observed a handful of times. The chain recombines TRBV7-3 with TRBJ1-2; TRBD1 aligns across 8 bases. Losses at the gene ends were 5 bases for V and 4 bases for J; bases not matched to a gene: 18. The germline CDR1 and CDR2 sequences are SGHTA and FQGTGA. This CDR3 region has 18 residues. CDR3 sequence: CASSPQGTGEGVGYGYTF. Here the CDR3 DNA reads TGTGCCAGCAGCCCACAGGGGACAGGAGAAGGCGTTGGCTATGGCTACACCTTC. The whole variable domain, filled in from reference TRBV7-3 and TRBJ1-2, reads GAGVSQTPSNKVTEKGKYVELRCDPISGHTALYWYRQSLGQGPEFLIYFQGTGAADDSGLPNDRFFAVRPEGSVSTLKIQRTERGDSAVYLCASSPQGTGEGVGYGYTFGSGTRLTVV.

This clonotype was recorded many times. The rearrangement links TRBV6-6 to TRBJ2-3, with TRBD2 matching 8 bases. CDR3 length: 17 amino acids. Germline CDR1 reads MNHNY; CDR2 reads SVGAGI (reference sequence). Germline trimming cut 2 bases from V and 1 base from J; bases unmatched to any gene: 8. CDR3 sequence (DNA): TGTGCCAGCAGTTACCCCGCACTAGCGGACCGCACAGATACGCAGTATTTT. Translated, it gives CASSYPALADRTDTQYF.

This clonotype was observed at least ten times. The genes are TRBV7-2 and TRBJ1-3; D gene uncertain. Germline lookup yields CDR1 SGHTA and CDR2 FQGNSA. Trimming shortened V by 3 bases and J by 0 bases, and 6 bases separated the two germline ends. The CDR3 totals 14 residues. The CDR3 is CASSLISSGNTIYF. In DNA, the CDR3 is TGTGCCAGCAGCTTGATTAGCTCTGGAAACACCATATATTTT.

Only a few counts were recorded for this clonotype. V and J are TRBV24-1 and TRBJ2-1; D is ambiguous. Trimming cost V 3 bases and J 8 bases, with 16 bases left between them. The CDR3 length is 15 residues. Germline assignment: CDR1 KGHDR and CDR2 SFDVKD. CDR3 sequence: CATSDTRKANDEQFF. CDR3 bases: TGTGCCACCAGTGATACTCGTAAAGCGAACGATGAGCAGTTCTTC.

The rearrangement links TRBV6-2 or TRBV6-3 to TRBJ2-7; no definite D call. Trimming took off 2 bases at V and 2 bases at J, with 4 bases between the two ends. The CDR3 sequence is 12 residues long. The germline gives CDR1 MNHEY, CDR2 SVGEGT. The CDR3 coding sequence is TGTGCCAGCAGTTACGCAACCTACGAGCAGTACTTC. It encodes CASSYATYEQYF.

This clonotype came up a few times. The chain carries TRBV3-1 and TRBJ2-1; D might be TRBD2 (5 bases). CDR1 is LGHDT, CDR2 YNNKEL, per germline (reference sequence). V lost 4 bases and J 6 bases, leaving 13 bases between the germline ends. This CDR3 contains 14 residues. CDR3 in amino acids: CASSRAGLANEQFF. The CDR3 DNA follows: TGTGCCAGCAGCCGGGCGGGTCTGGCCAATGAGCAGTTCTTC.

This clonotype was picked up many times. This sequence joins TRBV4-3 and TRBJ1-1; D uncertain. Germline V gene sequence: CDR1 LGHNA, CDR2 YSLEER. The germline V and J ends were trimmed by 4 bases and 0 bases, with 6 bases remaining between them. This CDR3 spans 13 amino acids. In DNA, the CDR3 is TGCGCCAGCAGCCTAAGTATGAACACTGAAGCTTTCTTT. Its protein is CASSLSMNTEAFF.

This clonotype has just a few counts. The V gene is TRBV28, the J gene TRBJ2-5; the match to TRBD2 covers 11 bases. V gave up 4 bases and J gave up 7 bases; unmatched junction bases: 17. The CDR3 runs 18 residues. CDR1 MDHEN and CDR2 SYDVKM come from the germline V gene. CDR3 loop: CASSSKYTRLAGGATQYF. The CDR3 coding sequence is TGTGCCAGCAGTTCTAAATACACCCGCTTAGCGGGAGGGGCGACCCAGTACTTC.

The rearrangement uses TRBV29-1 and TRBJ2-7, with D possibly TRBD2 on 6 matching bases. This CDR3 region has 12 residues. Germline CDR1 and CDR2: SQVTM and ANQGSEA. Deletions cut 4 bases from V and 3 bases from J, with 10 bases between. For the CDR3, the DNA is TGCAGCGTTGCCCTAGCGAGCTACGAGCAGTACTTC. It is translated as CSVALASYEQYF.

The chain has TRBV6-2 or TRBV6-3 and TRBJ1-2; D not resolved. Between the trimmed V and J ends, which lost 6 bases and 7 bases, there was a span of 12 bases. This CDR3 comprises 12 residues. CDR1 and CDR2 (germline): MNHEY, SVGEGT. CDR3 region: CASRNHRFGYTF. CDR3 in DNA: TGTGCCAGCAGAAACCACCGGTTTGGCTACACCTTC.

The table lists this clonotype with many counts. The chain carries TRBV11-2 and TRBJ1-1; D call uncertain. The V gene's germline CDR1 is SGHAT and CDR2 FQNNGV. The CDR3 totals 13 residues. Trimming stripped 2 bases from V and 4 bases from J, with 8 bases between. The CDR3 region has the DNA TGTGCCAGCAGCTTAAATTGGGGCACTGAAGCTTTCTTT. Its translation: CASSLNWGTEAFF.

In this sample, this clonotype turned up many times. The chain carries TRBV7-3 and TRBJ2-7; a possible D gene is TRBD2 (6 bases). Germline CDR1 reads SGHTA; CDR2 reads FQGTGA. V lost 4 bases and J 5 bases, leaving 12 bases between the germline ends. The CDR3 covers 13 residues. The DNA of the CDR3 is TGTGCCAGCAGCTCCGGGAGAGACCACGAGCAGTACTTC. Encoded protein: CASSSGRDHEQYF.

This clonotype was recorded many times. The CDR3 DNA reads TGTGCCAGCAGCTCCCCGGACAGGGGGGGGATTCAGCCCCAGCATTTT. Protein product: CASSSPDRGGIQPQHF. The rearrangement joins TRBV7-8 to TRBJ1-5, with 10 bases fitting TRBD1. CDR1 and CDR2 (germline): SGHVS, FQNEAQ. Trimming took 4 bases from V and 6 from J; bases not matched to a gene: 9. The CDR3 contains 16 residues. The variable domain in full, completed from reference TRBV7-8 and TRBJ1-5, reads GAGVSQSPRYKVAKRGQDVALRCDPISGHVSLFWYQQALGQGPEFLTYFQNEAQLDKSGLPSDRFFAERPEGSVSTLKIQRTQQEDSAVYLCASSSPDRGGIQPQHFGDGTRLSIL.

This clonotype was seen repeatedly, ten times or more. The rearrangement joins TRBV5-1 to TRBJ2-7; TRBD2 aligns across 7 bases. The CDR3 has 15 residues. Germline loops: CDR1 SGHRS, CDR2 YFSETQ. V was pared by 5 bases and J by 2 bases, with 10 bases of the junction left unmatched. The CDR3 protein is CASRKSRDYTYEQYF. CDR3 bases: TGCGCCAGCAGAAAGTCCCGGGACTATACCTACGAGCAGTACTTC.

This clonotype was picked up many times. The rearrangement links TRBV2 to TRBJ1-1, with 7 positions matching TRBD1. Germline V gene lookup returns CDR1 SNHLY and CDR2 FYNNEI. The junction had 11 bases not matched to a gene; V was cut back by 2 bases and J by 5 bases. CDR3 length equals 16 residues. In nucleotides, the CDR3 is TGTGCCAGCAGTGAACCGAAGGGGGCGACAGTTACTGAAGCTTTCTTT. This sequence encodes CASSEPKGATVTEAFF.

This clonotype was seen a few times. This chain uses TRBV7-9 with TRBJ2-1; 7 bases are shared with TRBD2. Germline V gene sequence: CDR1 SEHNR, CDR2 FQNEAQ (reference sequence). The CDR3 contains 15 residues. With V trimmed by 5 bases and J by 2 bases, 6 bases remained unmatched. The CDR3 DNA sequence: TGTGCCAGCAGCAACCTAGCGGCTACCTACAATGAGCAGTTCTTC. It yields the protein CASSNLAATYNEQFF.

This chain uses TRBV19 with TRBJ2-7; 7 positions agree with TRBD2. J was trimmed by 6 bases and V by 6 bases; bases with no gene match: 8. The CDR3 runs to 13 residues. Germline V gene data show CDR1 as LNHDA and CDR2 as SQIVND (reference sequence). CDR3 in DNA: TGTGCCAGTAGCAGCGGGAATACCGGCGAGCAGTACTTC. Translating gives CASSSGNTGEQYF.

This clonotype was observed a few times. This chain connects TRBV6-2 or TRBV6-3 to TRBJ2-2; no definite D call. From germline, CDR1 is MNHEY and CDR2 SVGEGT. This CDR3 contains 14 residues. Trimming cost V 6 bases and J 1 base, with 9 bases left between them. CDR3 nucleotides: TGTGCCAGCAGGACGGCTAGGAACACCGGGGAGCTGTTTTTT. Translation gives CASRTARNTGELFF.

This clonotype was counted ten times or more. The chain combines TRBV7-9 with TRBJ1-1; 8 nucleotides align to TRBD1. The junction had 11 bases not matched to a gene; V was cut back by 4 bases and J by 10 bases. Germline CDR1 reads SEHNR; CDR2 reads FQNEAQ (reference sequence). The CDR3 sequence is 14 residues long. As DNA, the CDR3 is TGTGCCAGCAGCTATTTCAGGACAGGGCGGCGAGCTTTCTTT. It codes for CASSYFRTGRRAFF.

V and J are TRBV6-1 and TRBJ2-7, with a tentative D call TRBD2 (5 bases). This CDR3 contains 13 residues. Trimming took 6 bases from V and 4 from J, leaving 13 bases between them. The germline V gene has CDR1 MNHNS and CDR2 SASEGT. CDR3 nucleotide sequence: TGTGCCAGCAGGGAAAGTACTAGTTACGAGCAGTACTTC. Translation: CASRESTSYEQYF.

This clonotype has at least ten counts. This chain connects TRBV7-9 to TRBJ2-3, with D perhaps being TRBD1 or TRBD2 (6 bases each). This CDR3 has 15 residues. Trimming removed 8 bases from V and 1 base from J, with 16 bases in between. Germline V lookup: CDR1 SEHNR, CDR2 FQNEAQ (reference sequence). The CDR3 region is CASYPRGHGTDTQYF. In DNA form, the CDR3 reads TGTGCCAGCTATCCTCGGGGGCACGGCACAGATACGCAGTATTTT.

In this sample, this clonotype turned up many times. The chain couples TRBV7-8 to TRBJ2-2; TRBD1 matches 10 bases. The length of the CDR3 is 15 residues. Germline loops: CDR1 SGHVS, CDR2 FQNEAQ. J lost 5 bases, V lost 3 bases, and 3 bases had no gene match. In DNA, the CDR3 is TGTGCCAGCAGCTTTACGGACAGGGGGACCGGGGAGCTGTTTTTT. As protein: CASSFTDRGTGELFF. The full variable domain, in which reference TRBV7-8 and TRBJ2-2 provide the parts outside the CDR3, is GAGVSQSPRYKVAKRGQDVALRCDPISGHVSLFWYQQALGQGPEFLTYFQNEAQLDKSGLPSDRFFAERPEGSVSTLKIQRTQQEDSAVYLCASSFTDRGTGELFFGEGSRLTVL.

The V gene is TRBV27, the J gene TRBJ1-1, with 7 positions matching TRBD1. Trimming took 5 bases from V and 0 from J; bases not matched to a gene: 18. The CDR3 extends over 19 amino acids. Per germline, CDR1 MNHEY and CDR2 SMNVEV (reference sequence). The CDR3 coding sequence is TGTGCCAGCAGTCCAGGAACAATTAAAATGACAGGGATGAACACTGAAGCTTTCTTT. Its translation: CASSPGTIKMTGMNTEAFF.

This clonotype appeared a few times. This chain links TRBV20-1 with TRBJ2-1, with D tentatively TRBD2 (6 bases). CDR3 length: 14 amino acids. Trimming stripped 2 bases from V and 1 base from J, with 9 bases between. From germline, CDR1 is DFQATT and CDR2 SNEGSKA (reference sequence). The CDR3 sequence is CSARRTISYNEQFF. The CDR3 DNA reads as TGCAGTGCTAGAAGGACTATTTCCTACAATGAGCAGTTCTTC.

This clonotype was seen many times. This chain's CDR3 is CASSLRRGAETQYF. CDR3 nucleotide sequence: TGTGCCAGCAGCTTACGACGGGGGGCAGAGACCCAGTACTTC. The chain employs TRBV7-2 and TRBJ2-5, with D maybe TRBD2 (7 bases). Looked up from germline, CDR1 is SGHTA and CDR2 is FQGNSA. Trimming pared 2 bases from V and 4 bases from J, leaving 11 bases between. The CDR3 has 14 residues.

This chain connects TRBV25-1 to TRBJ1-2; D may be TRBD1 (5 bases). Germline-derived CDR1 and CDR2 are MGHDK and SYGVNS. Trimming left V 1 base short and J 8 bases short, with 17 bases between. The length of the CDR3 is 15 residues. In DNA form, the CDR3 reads TGTGCCAGCAGTGAATTAGGGAAGGGGAAATACGGCTACACCTTC. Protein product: CASSELGKGKYGYTF.

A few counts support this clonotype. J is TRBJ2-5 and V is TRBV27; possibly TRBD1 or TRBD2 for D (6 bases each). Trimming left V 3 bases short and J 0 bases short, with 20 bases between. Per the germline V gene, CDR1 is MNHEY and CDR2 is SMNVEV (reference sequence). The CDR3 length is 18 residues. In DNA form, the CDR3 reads TGTGCCAGCAGTTTCCGGGGGCCGGGCCGTATAGACCAAGAGACCCAGTACTTC. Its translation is CASSFRGPGRIDQETQYF.